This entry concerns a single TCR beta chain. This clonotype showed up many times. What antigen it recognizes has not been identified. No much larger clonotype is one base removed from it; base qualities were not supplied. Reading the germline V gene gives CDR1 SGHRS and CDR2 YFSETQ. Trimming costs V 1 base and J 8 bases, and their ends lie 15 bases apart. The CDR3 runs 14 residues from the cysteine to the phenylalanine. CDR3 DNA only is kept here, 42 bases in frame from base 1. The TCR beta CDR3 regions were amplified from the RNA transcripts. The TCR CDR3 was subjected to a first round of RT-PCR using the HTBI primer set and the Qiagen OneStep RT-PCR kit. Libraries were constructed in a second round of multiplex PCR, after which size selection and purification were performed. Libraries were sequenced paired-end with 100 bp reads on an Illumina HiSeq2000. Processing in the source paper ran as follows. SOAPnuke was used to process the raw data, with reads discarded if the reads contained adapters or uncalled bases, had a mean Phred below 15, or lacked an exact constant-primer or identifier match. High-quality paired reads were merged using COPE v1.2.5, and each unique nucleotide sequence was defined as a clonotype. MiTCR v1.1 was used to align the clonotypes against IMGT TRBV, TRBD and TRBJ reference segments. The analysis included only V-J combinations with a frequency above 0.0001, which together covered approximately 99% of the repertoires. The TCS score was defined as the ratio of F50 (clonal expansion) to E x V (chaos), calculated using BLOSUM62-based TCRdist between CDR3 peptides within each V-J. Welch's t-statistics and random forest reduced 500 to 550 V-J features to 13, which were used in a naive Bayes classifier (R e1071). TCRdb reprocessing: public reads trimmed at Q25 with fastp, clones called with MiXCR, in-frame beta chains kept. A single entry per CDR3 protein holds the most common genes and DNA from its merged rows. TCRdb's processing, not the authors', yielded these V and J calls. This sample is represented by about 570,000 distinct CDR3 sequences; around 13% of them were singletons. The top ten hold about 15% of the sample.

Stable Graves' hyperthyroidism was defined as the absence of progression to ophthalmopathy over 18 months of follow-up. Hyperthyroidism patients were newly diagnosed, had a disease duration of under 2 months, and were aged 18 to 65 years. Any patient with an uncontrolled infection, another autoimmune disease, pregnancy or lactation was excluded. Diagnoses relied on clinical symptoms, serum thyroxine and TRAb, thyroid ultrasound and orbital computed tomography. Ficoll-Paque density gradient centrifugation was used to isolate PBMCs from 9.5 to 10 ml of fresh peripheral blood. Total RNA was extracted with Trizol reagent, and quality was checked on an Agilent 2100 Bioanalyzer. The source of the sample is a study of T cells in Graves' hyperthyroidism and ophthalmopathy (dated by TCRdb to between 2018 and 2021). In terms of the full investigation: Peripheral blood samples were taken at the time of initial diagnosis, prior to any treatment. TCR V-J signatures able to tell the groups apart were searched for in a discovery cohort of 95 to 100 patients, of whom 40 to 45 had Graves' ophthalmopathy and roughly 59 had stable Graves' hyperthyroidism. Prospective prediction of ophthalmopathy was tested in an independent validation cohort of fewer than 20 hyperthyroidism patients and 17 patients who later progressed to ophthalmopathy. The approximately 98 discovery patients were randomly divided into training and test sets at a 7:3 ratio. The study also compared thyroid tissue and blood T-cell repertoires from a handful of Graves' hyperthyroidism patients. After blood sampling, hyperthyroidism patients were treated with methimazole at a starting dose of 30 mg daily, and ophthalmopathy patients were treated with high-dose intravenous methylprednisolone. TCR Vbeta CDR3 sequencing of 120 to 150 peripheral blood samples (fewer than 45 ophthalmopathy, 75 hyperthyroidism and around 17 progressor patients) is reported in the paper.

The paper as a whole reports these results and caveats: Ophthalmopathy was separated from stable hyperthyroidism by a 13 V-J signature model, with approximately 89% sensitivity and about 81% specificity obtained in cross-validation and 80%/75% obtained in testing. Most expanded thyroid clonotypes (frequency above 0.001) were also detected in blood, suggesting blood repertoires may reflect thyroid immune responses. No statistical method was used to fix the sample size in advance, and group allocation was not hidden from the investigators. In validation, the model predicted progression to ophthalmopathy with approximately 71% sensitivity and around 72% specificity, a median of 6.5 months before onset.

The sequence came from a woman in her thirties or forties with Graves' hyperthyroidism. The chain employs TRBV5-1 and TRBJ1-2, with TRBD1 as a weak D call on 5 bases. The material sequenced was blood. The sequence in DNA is TGCGCCAGCAGCTTGCCGGGGGGGTCCGGCGGCTACACCTTC. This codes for CASSLPGGSGGYTF.